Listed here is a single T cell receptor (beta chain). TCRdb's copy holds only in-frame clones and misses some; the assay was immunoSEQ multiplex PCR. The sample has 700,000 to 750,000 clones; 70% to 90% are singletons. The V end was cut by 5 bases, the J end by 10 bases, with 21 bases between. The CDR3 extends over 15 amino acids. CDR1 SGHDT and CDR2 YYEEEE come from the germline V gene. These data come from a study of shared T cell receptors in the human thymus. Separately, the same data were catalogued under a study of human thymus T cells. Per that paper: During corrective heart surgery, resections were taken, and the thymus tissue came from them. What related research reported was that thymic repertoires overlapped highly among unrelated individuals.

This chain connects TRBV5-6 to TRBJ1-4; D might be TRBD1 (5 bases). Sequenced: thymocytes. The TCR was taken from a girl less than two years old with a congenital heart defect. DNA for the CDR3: TGTGCCAGCAGTACGGCGGGGGACTGGAGGGGAAAACTGTTTTTT. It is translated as CASSTAGDWRGKLFF.